This is a list of T cell receptor beta chains from one sample in a study of T cell repertoires in cytomegalovirus infection. No antigens are known for them. TCRdb ran MiXCR on the reads and lists one entry per CDR3 protein. The table has 300,000 to 400,000 distinct CDR3 sequences, about 27% seen once. Sequencing was performed on cultured PBMCs, taken from culture after CMV antigen stimulation. These receptors all stem from a human donor in good health (CMV status not recorded). Some clones in this sample may be carry-over from other donors' samples. CDR3s include the opening cysteine and the closing phenylalanine or tryptophan. The D gene is left open where the match is weak. Not all rows give a size; the values are once, few, many and, for expanded clones, a class.

-	TRBV11-1	-	TRBJ2-7	TGTGCCAGCAGCCGCGGACGAAACAGCTACGAGCAGTACTTC	CASSRGRNSYEQYF
few	TRBV29-1	-	TRBJ1-2	TGCAGCGTATGGCTTGCGAAGACAGGACAGCAGAACTATGGCTACACCTTC	CSVWLAKTGQQNYGYTF
-	TRBV15	TRBD1	TRBJ2-4	TGTGCCACCAGCCAGGGGGCGGAAAACATTCAGTACTTC	CATSQGAENIQYF
-	TRBV7-2	TRBD1	TRBJ1-1	TGTGCCAGCAGCTCCAGACAGGGGGCATACACTGAAGCTTTCTTT	CASSSRQGAYTEAFF
-	TRBV23-1	-	TRBJ2-7	TGCGCCAGCAACCACAAAGTTAAGACAGGTCCCGCTTGCGAGCAGTACTTC	CASNHKVKTGPACEQYF
many	TRBV28	-	TRBJ2-1	TGTGCCAGCACGCCGGGGGTTGAGTCCTACAATGAGCAGTTCTTC	CASTPGVESYNEQFF
-	TRBV7-6	TRBD2	TRBJ2-1	TGTGCCAGCAGCCCCCGACTAGCGGGAATTTATGAGCAGTTCTTC	CASSPRLAGIYEQFF
few	TRBV7-9	-	TRBJ2-2	TGTGCCAGCAGCTTCGTGAGGGAGGTGGGCACCGGGGAGCTGTTTTTT	CASSFVREVGTGELFF
-	TRBV6-5	TRBD1	TRBJ2-7	TGTGCCAGCGGGACAGCGAATCCCTACGAGCAGTACTTC	CASGTANPYEQYF
few	TRBV20-1	TRBD1	TRBJ1-2	TGCAGTGCGTCGACAGGGAGGAACTATGGCTACACCTTC	CSASTGRNYGYTF
-	TRBV27	-	TRBJ2-1	TGTGCCAGCAGTTTCCAAAGGGGGCGCGGGGGGAATGAGCAGTTCTTC	CASSFQRGRGGNEQFF
-	TRBV4-2	TRBD1	TRBJ1-1	TGTGCCAGCAGCCAAGGGACAGGGATCCCTGAAGCTTTCTTT	CASSQGTGIPEAFF
-	TRBV6-5	-	TRBJ2-2	TGTGCCAGCAGAGCAGGACCCGAGAAGAGTTGGACCGGGGAGCTGTTTTTT	CASRAGPEKSWTGELFF
many	TRBV20-1	-	TRBJ2-5	TGCAGTACCCCGGGGAGGGGGCTGGAGACCCAGTACTTC	CSTPGRGLETQYF
few	TRBV12-3/TRBV12-4	TRBD1	TRBJ2-7	TGTGCCAGCAGTGTTTCCGGGACAGGGCGGTACGAGCAGTACTTC	CASSVSGTGRYEQYF
few	TRBV11-2	TRBD1	TRBJ1-1	TGTGCCAGCAGCCGACGGACAGGGAACACTGAAGCTTTCTTT	CASSRRTGNTEAFF
many	TRBV28	TRBD2	TRBJ2-6	TGTGCCAGCAGCCTCTACGGGACGGGGGGATCTGGGGCCAACGTCCTGACTTTC	CASSLYGTGGSGANVLTF
few	TRBV7-9	-	TRBJ2-6	TGTGCCAGCAGGTTACGGGACGGAGTCTCTGGGGCCAACGTCCTGACTTTC	CASRLRDGVSGANVLTF
-	TRBV6-1	-	TRBJ1-1	TGTGCCAGCAGTGAAGATAATCACATGAACACTGAAGCTTTCTTT	CASSEDNHMNTEAFF
-	TRBV19	-	TRBJ1-6	TGTGCCAGTAGCCCCATGGGCGGATCCGAGAATTCACCCCTCCACTTT	CASSPMGGSENSPLHF
-	TRBV3-1	-	TRBJ2-7	TGTGCCAGCAGCCAAGATCTTTGGGCCGGACCGGTAAGCGAGCAGTACTTC	CASSQDLWAGPVSEQYF
-	TRBV4-1	-	TRBJ1-1	TGCGCCAGCAGCCACAACTCACAGGGAGTGAACACTGAAGCTTTCTTT	CASSHNSQGVNTEAFF
-	TRBV3-1	-	TRBJ2-1	TGTGCCAGCAGCCAAGGAGGAGTTGGTAGGTTCTTC	CASSQGGVGRFF
few	TRBV7-8	-	TRBJ2-3	TGTGCCAGCAGCTTCTCGAGTCACCGCACAGATACGCAGTATTTT	CASSFSSHRTDTQYF
-	TRBV7-3	-	TRBJ2-1	TGTGCCAGCAGCCCGACTCTACACAATGAGCAGTTCTTC	CASSPTLHNEQFF
-	TRBV7-3	TRBD2	TRBJ2-3	TGTGCCAGCAGCAAAGGGGCGGGGGGCACAGATACGCAGTATTTT	CASSKGAGGTDTQYF
few	TRBV7-8	-	TRBJ1-1	TGTGCCAGCAGCTTAACCCATCCTAGAGGGACCCCCACTGAAGCTTTCTTT	CASSLTHPRGTPTEAFF
-	TRBV20-1	-	TRBJ2-7	TGCAGTGCTCCGGGACTCTTAGCCTACGAGCAGTACTTC	CSAPGLLAYEQYF
few	TRBV6-5	-	TRBJ1-1	TGTGCCAGCAGTGATTCGGACTTTGAAGCTTTCTTT	CASSDSDFEAFF
few	TRBV18	TRBD1	TRBJ1-5	TGTGCCAGCTCATCACAGGGGCTGGGCAATCAGCCCCAGCATTTT	CASSSQGLGNQPQHF
many	TRBV7-7	-	TRBJ1-3	TGTGCCAGCAGTCGACGTTACGGGGATTACACCATATATTTT	CASSRRYGDYTIYF
few	TRBV6-5	-	TRBJ1-4	TGTGCCAGCAGTAACCGGGCCCCCGGCAGTGAAAAACTGTTTTTT	CASSNRAPGSEKLFF
-	TRBV10-3	-	TRBJ1-2	TGTGCCATCAGACTAGAATCACCAAACTATGGCTACACCTTC	CAIRLESPNYGYTF
few	TRBV19	TRBD1	TRBJ1-4	TGTGCCAGTAGTTGGGGACAGGGAGGTGAAAAACTGTTTTTT	CASSWGQGGEKLFF
few	TRBV28	TRBD1	TRBJ2-5	TGTGCCAGCAGTCACAGGGGGCGCGTAAAGACCCAGTACTTC	CASSHRGRVKTQYF
once	TRBV2	-	TRBJ2-7	TGTGCCACCGACCGGATGGCCTACGAGCAGTACTTC	CATDRMAYEQYF